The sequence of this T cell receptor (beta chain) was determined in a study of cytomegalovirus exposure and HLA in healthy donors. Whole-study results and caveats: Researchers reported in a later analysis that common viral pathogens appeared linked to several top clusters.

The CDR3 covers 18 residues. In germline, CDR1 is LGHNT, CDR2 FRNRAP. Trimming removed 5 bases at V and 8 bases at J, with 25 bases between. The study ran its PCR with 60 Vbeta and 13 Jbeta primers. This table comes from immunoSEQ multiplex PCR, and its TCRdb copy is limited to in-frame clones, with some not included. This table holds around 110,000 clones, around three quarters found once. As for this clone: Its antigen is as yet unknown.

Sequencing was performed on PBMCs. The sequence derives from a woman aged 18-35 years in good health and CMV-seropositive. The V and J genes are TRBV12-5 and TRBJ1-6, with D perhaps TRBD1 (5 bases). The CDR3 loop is CASGVSLHDSPPYSPLHF. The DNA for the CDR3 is TGTGCTAGTGGTGTATCACTCCATGACAGTCCACCTTATTCACCCCTCCACTTT.